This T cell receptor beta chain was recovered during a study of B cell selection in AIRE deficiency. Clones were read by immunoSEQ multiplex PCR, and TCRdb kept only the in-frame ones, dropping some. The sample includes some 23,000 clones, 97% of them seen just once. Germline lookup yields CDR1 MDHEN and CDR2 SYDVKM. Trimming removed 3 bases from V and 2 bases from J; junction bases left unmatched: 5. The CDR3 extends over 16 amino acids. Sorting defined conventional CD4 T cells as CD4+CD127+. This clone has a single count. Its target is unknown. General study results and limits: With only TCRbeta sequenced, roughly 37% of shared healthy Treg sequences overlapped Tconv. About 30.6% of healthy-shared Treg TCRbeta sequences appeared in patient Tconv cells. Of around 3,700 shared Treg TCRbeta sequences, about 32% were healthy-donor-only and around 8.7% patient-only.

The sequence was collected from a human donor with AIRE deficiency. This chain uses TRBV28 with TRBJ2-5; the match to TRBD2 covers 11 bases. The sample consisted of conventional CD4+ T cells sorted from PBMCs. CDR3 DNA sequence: TGTGCCAGCAGTTTCACACGACTAGCGGGACAAGAGACCCAGTACTTC. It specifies CASSFTRLAGQETQYF.